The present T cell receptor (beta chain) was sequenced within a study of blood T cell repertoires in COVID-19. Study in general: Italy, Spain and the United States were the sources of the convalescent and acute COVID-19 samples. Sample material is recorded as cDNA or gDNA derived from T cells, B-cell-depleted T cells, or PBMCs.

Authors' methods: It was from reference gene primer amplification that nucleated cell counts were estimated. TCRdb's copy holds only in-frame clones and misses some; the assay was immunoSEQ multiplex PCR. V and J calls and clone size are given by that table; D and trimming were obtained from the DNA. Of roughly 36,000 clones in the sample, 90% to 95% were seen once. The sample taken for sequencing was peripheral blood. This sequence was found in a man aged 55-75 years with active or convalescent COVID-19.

The CDR3 reads CASSRARETQYF. The CDR3 bases are TGTGCCAGCTCACGGGCTCGGGAGACCCAGTACTTC. J is TRBJ2-5 and V is TRBV18; D gene unclear. V lost 4 bases to trimming and J lost 5 bases, with 8 bases between them. The CDR3 contains 12 residues. CDR1 and CDR2 (germline): KGHSH, LQKENI.